Included here is one T cell receptor (beta chain) sequence, with context. Clones were read by immunoSEQ multiplex PCR, and TCRdb kept only the in-frame ones, dropping some. The sample has some 150,000 clones, about 80% seen once. This entry comes from a study of blood T cell repertoires in COVID-19. Overall study context: T cells, B-cell-depleted T cells, or PBMCs supplied cDNA or gDNA.

This CDR3 is built from 15 residues. The germline gives CDR1 SGHNT, CDR2 YYREEE (reference sequence). Trimming took 4 bases from V and 5 from J, leaving 18 bases between them. The chain couples TRBV5-4 to TRBJ1-1; unclear D gene. Input material: peripheral blood. The clonotype comes from a human donor in a cohort sampled during active COVID-19. The CDR3 coding sequence is TGTGCCAGCAGCCCAGGAGGAACCGCGGGGACTGAAGCTTTCTTT. Translation gives CASSPGGTAGTEAFF. Full variable domain (outside the CDR3, taken from reference TRBV5-4 and TRBJ1-1): ETGVTQSPTHLIKTRGQQVTLRCSSQSGHNTVSWYQQALGQGPQFIFQYYREEENGRGNFPPRFSGLQFPNYSSELNVNALELDDSALYLCASSPGGTAGTEAFFGQGTRLTVV.